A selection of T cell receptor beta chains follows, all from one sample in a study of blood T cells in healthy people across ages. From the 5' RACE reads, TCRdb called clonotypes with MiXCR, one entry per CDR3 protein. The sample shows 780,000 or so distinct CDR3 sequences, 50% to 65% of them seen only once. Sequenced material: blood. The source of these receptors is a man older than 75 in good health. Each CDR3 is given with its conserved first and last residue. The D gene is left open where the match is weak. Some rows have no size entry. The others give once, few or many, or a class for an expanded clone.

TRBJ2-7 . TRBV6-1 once TGTGCCAGCAACTCCGGGGAGGTGGGGGCCCACGAGCAGTACTTC CASNSGEVGAHEQYF
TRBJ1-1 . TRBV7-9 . TGTGCCAGCATCCTTGGGGCCAGCTTGAACACTGAAGCTTTCTTT CASILGASLNTEAFF
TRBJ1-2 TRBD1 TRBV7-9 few TGTGCCAGCAGCTTAGGGACAGGGGATATCGATGGCTACACCTTC CASSLGTGDIDGYTF
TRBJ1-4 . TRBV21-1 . TGTGCCAGCAGGGAGCAGGGGGCAACTAATGAAAAACTGTTTTTT CASREQGATNEKLFF
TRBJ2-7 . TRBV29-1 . TGCAGCGTTGAAGTACAGCGAGTCAGCTACGAGCAGTACTTC CSVEVQRVSYEQYF
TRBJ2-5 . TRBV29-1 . TGCAGCGCCAGGGGCGGCGATGGACGAGAGTTGCAGGAGACCCAGTACTTC CSARGGDGRELQETQYF
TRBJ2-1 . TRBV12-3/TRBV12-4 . TGTGCCAGCAGGTCGGACTTCCAGCAGTTCTTC CASRSDFQQFF
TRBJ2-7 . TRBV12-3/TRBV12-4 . TGTGCCAGCAGTCGGTCGGGAGTCTACGAGCAGTACTTC CASSRSGVYEQYF
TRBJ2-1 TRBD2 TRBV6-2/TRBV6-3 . TGTGCCAGCATTCTAGCGGGAGGATACAATGAGCAGTTCTTC CASILAGGYNEQFF
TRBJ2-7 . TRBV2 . TGTGCCAGCAGTGAAACAGGCTTCTACAATGAGCAGTACTTC CASSETGFYNEQYF
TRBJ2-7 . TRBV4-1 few TGCGCCAGCAGCCAAGATTTCCAGCAAGACGAGCAGTACTTC CASSQDFQQDEQYF
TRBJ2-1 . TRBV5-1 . TGCGCCAGCGGCCCTAGAGGGAGGTTGGGCTACAATGAGCAGTTCTTC CASGPRGRLGYNEQFF
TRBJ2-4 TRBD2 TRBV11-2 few TGTGCCACCTCATTAGATAGCGGGGTTCTAGCCAAAAACATTCAGTACTTC CATSLDSGVLAKNIQYF
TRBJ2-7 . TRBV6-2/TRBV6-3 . TGTGCCAGCAGCCGCAGGGCAGCTCACTCCAACGAGCAGTACTTC CASSRRAAHSNEQYF
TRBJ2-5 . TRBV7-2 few TGTGCCAGCAGCTTAAAGGTTGGAGAGACCCAGTACTTC CASSLKVGETQYF
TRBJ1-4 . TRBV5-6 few TGTGCCAGCAGCTCGAAACGGGGAGAAAAACTGTTTTTT CASSSKRGEKLFF
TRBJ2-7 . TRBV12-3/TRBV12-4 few TGTGCCAGCAGTTTATATGCTAGCGAGCAGTACTTC CASSLYASEQYF
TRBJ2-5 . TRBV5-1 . TGCGCCAGCAGCGTAGGAGGAGGGGCAGGGGAGACCCAGTACTTC CASSVGGGAGETQYF
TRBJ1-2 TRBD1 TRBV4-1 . TGCGCCAGCAGCCAACCGGGACAGGGGGCGGGTGGCTACACCTTC CASSQPGQGAGGYTF
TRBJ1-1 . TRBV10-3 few TGTGCCATCATTCCATCCCCGGGCACTGAAGCTTTCTTT CAIIPSPGTEAFF
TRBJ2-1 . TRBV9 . TGTGCCAGCAGCGTATTGGGGCTGGATAAGCTCGGGTCCTACAATGAGCAGTTCTTC CASSVLGLDKLGSYNEQFF
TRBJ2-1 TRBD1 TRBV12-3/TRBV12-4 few TGTGCCAGCACCTCAGGGGGCAGTCTAGAATACTCCTACAATGAGCAGTTCTTC CASTSGGSLEYSYNEQFF
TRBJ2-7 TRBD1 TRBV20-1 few TGCAGTGCTGGGGACAGGGGAGGGTACGAGCAGTACTTC CSAGDRGGYEQYF
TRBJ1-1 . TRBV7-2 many TGTGCCAGCAGCTTGACCCCGGGACAGAACACTGAAGCTTTCTTT CASSLTPGQNTEAFF
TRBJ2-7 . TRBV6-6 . TGTGCCAGCAGCCCGACGGCAGGGTCCTACGAGCAGTACTTC CASSPTAGSYEQYF
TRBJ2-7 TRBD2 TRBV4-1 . TGCGCCGGCAGCCAAGGGGTTATAACTAGCGGGAACTACGAGCAGTACTTC CAGSQGVITSGNYEQYF
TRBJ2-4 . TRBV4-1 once TGCGCCAGCAGCCACCGGATAGGAGTAGCCAAAAACATTCAGTACTTC CASSHRIGVAKNIQYF
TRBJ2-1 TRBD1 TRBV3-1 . TGTGCCAGCGGGACAGGCTACAATGAGCAGTTCTTC CASGTGYNEQFF
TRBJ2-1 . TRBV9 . TGTGCCAGCAGCGTAGGTCTAGCTCTCGCAAATGAGCAGTTCTTC CASSVGLALANEQFF
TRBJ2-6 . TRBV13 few TGTGCCAGCAGCCGACACTCTGGGGCCAACGTCCTGACTTTC CASSRHSGANVLTF
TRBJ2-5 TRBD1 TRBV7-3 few TGTGCCAGCAGCCGCCTCGGGACAGATCGAGAGACCCAGTACTTC CASSRLGTDRETQYF
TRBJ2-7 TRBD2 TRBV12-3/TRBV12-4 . TGTGCCAGCAGTTTAATACGGACTAGCGGGACCCAAAGACGGTGGCCCTACGAGCAGTACTTC CASSLIRTSGTQRRWPYEQYF
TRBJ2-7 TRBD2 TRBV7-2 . TGTGCCAGCAGCTTAGATGGGACTAGCGGCTACGAGCAGTACTTC CASSLDGTSGYEQYF
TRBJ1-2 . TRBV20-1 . TGCAGTGCTAGAGATCTCCCCCCCGTGTACCATGGCTACACCTTC CSARDLPPVYHGYTF
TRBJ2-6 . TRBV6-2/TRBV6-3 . TGTGCCAGCAGTACCCTAACAGGGCCTGGGGCCAACGTCCTGACTTTC CASSTLTGPGANVLTF
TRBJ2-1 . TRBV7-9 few TGTGCCAGCAGCTTGCCCCTCGACAGAGACAATGAGCAGTTCTTC CASSLPLDRDNEQFF
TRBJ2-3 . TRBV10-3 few TGTGCCATCAACCGAGGCGATGACAGATACGCGTATTTT CAINRGDDRYAYF
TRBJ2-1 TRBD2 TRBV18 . TGTGCCAGCTCACTCGCAAGCGGGAGCATTGGTGAGCAGTTCTTC CASSLASGSIGEQFF
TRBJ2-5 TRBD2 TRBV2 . TGTGCCAGTGATGGACTAGCGGTACAAGAGACCCAGTACTTC CASDGLAVQETQYF
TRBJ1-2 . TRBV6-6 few TGTGCCAGCAGTTACTCGGGGGGTGGGGGCTACACCTTC CASSYSGGGGYTF
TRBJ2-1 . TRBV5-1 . TGCGCCAGCAGCTTGAATCAGGGACTTTTATACAATGAGCAGTTCTTC CASSLNQGLLYNEQFF
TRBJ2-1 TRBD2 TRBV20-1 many TGCAGTGCTACCGACCTCACGGGACTAGTCGGGAATGAGCAGTTCTTC CSATDLTGLVGNEQFF
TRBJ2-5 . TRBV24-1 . TGTGCCACCAGTGATTGGGGGGAGCGGGCGACCCAGTACTTC CATSDWGERATQYF
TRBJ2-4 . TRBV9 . TGTGCCAGCAGCGTAGCTACGGGGGGCGCCTACAATGAGCAGTACTTC CASSVATGGAYNEQYF
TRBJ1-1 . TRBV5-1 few TGCGCCAGCAGCGAGGGTGGCCGGACTGAAGCTTTCTTT CASSEGGRTEAFF
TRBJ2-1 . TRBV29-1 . TGCAGCGTTGTGTCGGGGGCGGCCAATGAGCAGTTCTTC CSVVSGAANEQFF